The rows below give T cell receptor beta chains drawn from one sample of a study of blood T cell repertoires in COVID-19. Sequenced by immunoSEQ multiplex PCR; TCRdb stores in-frame clones only, minus some. The sample holds 150,000 to 200,000 clones, around 84% seen once. The specimen sequenced was peripheral blood. The receptors here all came from a woman aged 80 or older with acute or convalescent COVID-19. Each CDR3 is given with its conserved first and last residue. Fields, in order: V gene, clone size, D gene, J gene, CDR3 DNA, CDR3 protein. D genes are given only for firm matches. Not every row has a clone size; where given, it reads once, few, many or a size class.

TRBV5-1	NA	TRBD1	TRBJ2-3	TGCGCCAGCAGCTTATCGCAGGGGGTAGATACGCAGTATTTT	CASSLSQGVDTQYF
TRBV15	NA	TRBD2	TRBJ2-1	TGTGCCACCAGCAGAGATCCCGGGGGACTAGCGGGAGAGGATGAGCAGTTCTTC	CATSRDPGGLAGEDEQFF
TRBV18	NA	TRBD2	TRBJ2-5	TGTGCCAGCTCACCAAACAGCGGGGGGGCCTCTAAGACCCAGTACTTC	CASSPNSGGASKTQYF
TRBV19	NA	NA	TRBJ1-5	TGTGCCAGTAGTCAACAGGGATGGGGGCAGCCCCAGCATTTT	CASSQQGWGQPQHF
TRBV30	once	NA	TRBJ2-7	TGTGCCTGGAGTTGGGGCCAGTACGAGCAGTACTTC	CAWSWGQYEQYF
TRBV2	NA	NA	TRBJ2-7	TGTGCCAGCAAGGGGAAAAAGACCTACGAGCAGTACTTC	CASKGKKTYEQYF
TRBV6-5	NA	TRBD1	TRBJ2-4	TGTGCCAGCAGTCATAGGGACAGGATAAACATTCAGTACTTC	CASSHRDRINIQYF
TRBV7-9	NA	TRBD1	TRBJ2-4	TGTGCCAGCAGCTTGAGACAGGGACGGGACATTCAGTACTTC	CASSLRQGRDIQYF
TRBV3-1/TRBV3-2	NA	TRBD2	TRBJ2-7	TGTGCCAGCAGCCCGAGACTAGCGGGAGCCCCGCACGAGCAGTACTTC	CASSPRLAGAPHEQYF
TRBV19	NA	TRBD2	TRBJ2-1	TGTGCCAGTAGTACCCCAGCGGGGGGATTAAAACGGCATGAGCAGTTCTTC	CASSTPAGGLKRHEQFF
TRBV7-3	NA	TRBD2	TRBJ2-3	TGTGCCAGCAGCTTAAGAGCGGGGGGGCCCCCAGATACGCAGTATTTT	CASSLRAGGPPDTQYF
TRBV25-1	few	NA	TRBJ1-2	TGTGCCAGCAGTGATACCGGGAACTATGGCTACACCTTC	CASSDTGNYGYTF
TRBV5-4	NA	NA	TRBJ2-1	TGTGCCAGCAGCTTGCAGGGGAGGGGGTACAATGAGCAGTTCTTC	CASSLQGRGYNEQFF
TRBV15	NA	NA	TRBJ2-7	TGTGCCACCAGCGGAGGGAGGTACTACGAGCAGTACTTC	CATSGGRYYEQYF
TRBV7-8	once	NA	TRBJ1-6	TGTGCCAGCAGCCCAGATCGCTCCTATAATTCACCCCTCCACTTT	CASSPDRSYNSPLHF
TRBV19	NA	NA	TRBJ2-5	TGTGCCAGTAGCTCGGGGGAGACCCAGTACTTC	CASSSGETQYF
TRBV10-3	NA	TRBD2	TRBJ2-3	TGTGCCATCAAACTAGCGGGCACAGATACGCAGTATTTT	CAIKLAGTDTQYF
TRBV6-5	NA	TRBD1	TRBJ2-2	TGTGCCAGCAACCCGACAGGGGCCGGGGAGCTGTTTTTT	CASNPTGAGELFF
TRBV5-5	NA	TRBD1	TRBJ1-2	TGTGCCAGCAGCCCGGGGACAGGGGGGCAAGTCTATGGCTACACCTTC	CASSPGTGGQVYGYTF
TRBV7-9	NA	NA	TRBJ2-1	TGTGCCAGCAGCTTAGCACTAGCTGGGGCCAATGAGCAGTTCTTC	CASSLALAGANEQFF
TRBV7-9	NA	TRBD2	TRBJ2-5	TGTGCCAGCAGCCACCCCCGGGCTAGCGGGGGGGTAGAGACCCAGTACTTC	CASSHPRASGGVETQYF
TRBV27	NA	TRBD2	TRBJ2-1	TGTGCCAGCAGTTTACCCTTGGGACTAGCGGGTGGACGCTCCTACAATGAGCAGTTCTTC	CASSLPLGLAGGRSYNEQFF
TRBV10-3	NA	NA	TRBJ1-4	TGTGCCATCAGTGACGAGGGAGGGCTTAATGAAAAACTGTTTTTT	CAISDEGGLNEKLFF
TRBV5-1	NA	NA	TRBJ2-2	TGCGCCAGCAGCTTACGCCCCGGGAGACGGACCGGGGAGCTGTTTTTT	CASSLRPGRRTGELFF
TRBV6-2/TRBV6-3	NA	TRBD1	TRBJ2-2	TGTGCCAGCAGCGACCGCCTTTTAACAGGGGGGTACACCGGGGAGCTGTTTTTT	CASSDRLLTGGYTGELFF
TRBV3-1/TRBV3-2	NA	NA	TRBJ1-1	TGTGCCAGCAGCCCCTCAGACAGGAACACTGAAGCTTTCTTT	CASSPSDRNTEAFF
TRBV5-8	NA	NA	TRBJ1-2	TGTGCCAGCAGCTTGGATGCTACTAGGAACTATGGCTACACCTTC	CASSLDATRNYGYTF
TRBV7-2	NA	TRBD2	TRBJ2-1	TGTGCCAGCAGCCCCCGGACTAGCGGGAGTAGTGAGCAGTTCTTC	CASSPRTSGSSEQFF
TRBV28	NA	NA	TRBJ2-3	TGTGCCAGCACCTCGGGACTCGCCCCGAGGATGTCTACGCAGTATTTT	CASTSGLAPRMSTQYF
TRBV28	once	TRBD2	TRBJ2-7	TGTGCCAGCAGTCTGAGCGGGAGGGCCTACGAGCAGTACTTC	CASSLSGRAYEQYF
TRBV5-1	once	NA	TRBJ2-5	TGCGCCAGCAGAGCGAAAGCGGGCTGGTACCAAGAGACCCAGTACTTC	CASRAKAGWYQETQYF
TRBV10-2	NA	NA	TRBJ1-5	TGCGCCAGCAGTGAGCCGCTGGGAGTTGTGGAAAACAATCAGCCCCAGCATTTT	CASSEPLGVVENNQPQHF
TRBV28	few	NA	TRBJ2-1	TGTGCCAGCAGTGTTGTAGATGAGCAGTTCTTC	CASSVVDEQFF
TRBV2	NA	NA	TRBJ1-4	TGTGCCAGCAAACTCAGGGCGGCTAATGAAAAACTGTTTTTT	CASKLRAANEKLFF
TRBV7-9	NA	TRBD1	TRBJ1-4	TGTGCCAGCAGCTTAGAAGGGGGCCTTGAAAAACTGTTTTTT	CASSLEGGLEKLFF
TRBV4-1	NA	NA	TRBJ2-5	TGCGCCAGCAGCAGCGGGCCCTACCAAGAGACCCAGTACTTC	CASSSGPYQETQYF